This T cell receptor (beta chain) stems from a study of blood T cell repertoires in COVID-19. The CDR3 consists of 14 residues. CDR1 and CDR2 (germline): LNHDA, SQIVND (reference sequence). Trimming removed 1 base from V and 4 bases from J, with 10 bases in between. Repertoires were generated with immunoSEQ multiplex PCR, while TCRdb's copy carries only in-frame clones and drops some. The table shows approximately 200,000 clones, with 88% occurring only once. Sequenced input: peripheral blood. This rearrangement joins TRBV19 to TRBJ1-1, with D tentatively TRBD1 (5 bases). This TCR was sampled from a woman aged 60 to 75 with acute or convalescent COVID-19. The CDR3 loop is CASSIGGTATEAFF. In DNA, the CDR3 is TGTGCCAGTAGTATAGGCGGGACGGCCACTGAAGCTTTCTTT.